The 19 T cell receptor beta chains presented below share a single source sample, sequenced in a study of blood T cells in healthy people across ages. It was with a sample-barcoded 5' primer and a J-beta primer mix that a second PCR of roughly 7 to 11 cycles was run. Each CDR3 protein is one row after TCRdb ran MiXCR on the 5' RACE reads. The sample lists 650,000 to 900,000 distinct CDR3 sequences; 60% to 80% were seen once. Sample: blood. The source of these receptors is a man aged 25-40 years in good health.

This chain connects TRBV7-2 to TRBJ2-3; D remains ambiguous. CDR1 SGHTA and CDR2 FQGNSA come from the germline V gene. The CDR3 is 16 residues long. Trimming stripped 4 bases from V and 0 bases from J, with 14 bases between. CDR3 coding DNA: TGTGCCAGCAGCTGGCAGGCTCGTACTAGCACAGATACGCAGTATTTT. This translates into CASSWQARTSTDTQYF.

This clonotype was observed once. Possible read error: a much larger clone is one base away. The chain links TRBV21-1 to TRBJ2-1; no DNA check was done on the table's D call, TRBD1. TRBV21-1 corresponds to a pseudogene. The CDR3 is 18 residues long. The CDR3 sequence is CASSKRLWGPLSHNEQFF. The DNA for the CDR3 is TGTGCCAGCAGCAAACGTTTGTGGGGGCCCCTCTCCCACAATGAGCAGTTCTTC.

This chain links TRBV6-5 with TRBJ2-3; D possibly uses TRBD1 or TRBD2 (5 bases each). Looked up from germline, CDR1 is MNHEY and CDR2 is SVGAGI. V lost 2 bases and J 2 bases, leaving 11 bases between the germline ends. The CDR3 totals 15 residues. In DNA form, the CDR3 reads TGTGCCAGCAGTTACGTGCGAGGGGACACAGATACGCAGTATTTT. Translating gives CASSYVRGDTDTQYF.

The J gene is TRBJ2-7, the V gene TRBV20-1; TRBD1 aligns across 7 bases. V gave up 3 bases and J gave up 3 bases; unmatched junction bases: 8. Germline-derived CDR1 and CDR2 are DFQATT and SNEGSKA (reference sequence). The CDR3 has 14 residues. Here the CDR3 reads CSARVPGQFYEQYF. CDR3 bases: TGCAGTGCTAGGGTCCCGGGACAGTTCTACGAGCAGTACTTC.

This sequence joins TRBV20-1 and TRBJ2-3, with D possibly TRBD2 on 6 matching bases. Germline V gives CDR1 DFQATT, CDR2 SNEGSKA (reference sequence). CDR3 length: 12 residues. Between the trimmed V and J ends, which lost 7 bases and 4 bases, there was a span of 12 bases. CDR3 sequence (DNA): TGCAGTGTCCTGAGGGAGGCAGATACGCAGTATTTT. Its protein is CSVLREADTQYF.

V and J are TRBV12-3 or TRBV12-4 and TRBJ2-1; 10 positions agree with TRBD2. The CDR3 covers 14 residues. The V gene end was trimmed by 10 bases and the J gene end by 5 bases; junction bases not matched to a gene: 8. The CDR3 sequence is CAISAGGPNNEQFF. The CDR3, as DNA: TGTGCCATCTCAGCGGGGGGGCCCAACAATGAGCAGTTCTTC.

CDR3 sequence reads: CASSDGGDTQYF. For the CDR3, the DNA is TGTGCCAGCAGTGATGGGGGGGATACGCAGTATTTT. The J gene is TRBJ2-3, the V gene TRBV2; a weak D match, TRBD2 (6 bases). Between the trimmed V and J ends, which lost 3 bases and 6 bases, there was a span of 7 bases. The germline gives CDR1 SNHLY, CDR2 FYNNEI. This CDR3 comprises 12 residues.

CDR3 loop: CASSQDLRHRNQPQHF. The DNA for the CDR3 is TGCGCCAGCAGCCAAGATCTGCGACATCGTAATCAGCCCCAGCATTTT. V and J are TRBV4-3 and TRBJ1-5; D ambiguous. The V gene's germline CDR1 is LGHNA and CDR2 YSLEER. Trimming removed 0 bases at V and 4 bases at J, with 13 bases between. This CDR3 contains 16 residues.

This clonotype was detected only a few times. This chain joins TRBV7-9 and TRBJ2-1, with 12 bases fitting TRBD2. V shed 8 bases and J 4 bases; nucleotides not matched to a gene: 3. This CDR3 is built from 14 residues. Germline values: CDR1 SEHNR, CDR2 FQNEAQ (reference sequence). The CDR3 loop is CASQGLAGYNEQFF. The CDR3 nucleotides are TGTGCCAGCCAAGGACTAGCGGGGTACAATGAGCAGTTCTTC.

This clonotype was recorded at least ten times. The chain recombines TRBV7-2 with TRBJ2-1; D gene unclear. Per the germline V gene, CDR1 is SGHTA and CDR2 is FQGNSA. The length of the CDR3 is 13 residues. Trimming took off 4 bases at V and 7 bases at J, with 11 bases between the two ends. CDR3 sequence: CASSWVGLNEQFF. In DNA, the CDR3 is TGTGCCAGCAGCTGGGTGGGCTTAAATGAGCAGTTCTTC.

Comment on this clonotype: Compared with germline, one end of the junction differs, possibly owing to a read error. The chain joins TRBV12-3 or TRBV12-4 to TRBJ2-1; TRBD1 aligns across 10 bases. The CDR3 covers 16 residues. This chain's CDR3 is CASSLVDRGQVNEQFF. CDR3 coding DNA: TGTGCCAGCAGTTTAGTCGACAGGGGGCAGGTCAATGAGCAGTTCTTT.

J is TRBJ2-5 and V is TRBV28; the D is unclear. Per germline, CDR1 MDHEN and CDR2 SYDVKM. Between the trimmed V and J ends, which lost 7 bases and 3 bases, there was a span of 12 bases. This CDR3 is built from 13 residues. The CDR3 region is CASNDPSEETQYF. CDR3 sequence (DNA): TGTGCCAGCAATGACCCGTCGGAAGAGACCCAGTACTTC.

The rearrangement uses TRBV12-3 or TRBV12-4 and TRBJ1-5, with a possible D match to TRBD1 (5 bases). V lost 2 bases to trimming and J lost 2 bases, with 10 bases between them. The CDR3 runs 15 residues. The CDR3 sequence: CASSLKGFGNQPQHF. The DNA of the CDR3 is TGTGCCAGCAGTTTAAAGGGGTTTGGCAATCAGCCCCAGCATTTT.

The V call is TRBV6-1, the J call TRBJ2-4; 11 bases agree with TRBD1. The J call is in doubt because the DNA end fits TRBJ2-7 better. Germline V gene data show CDR1 as MNHNS and CDR2 as SASEGT. The CDR3 consists of 15 residues. The CDR3 DNA reads as TGTGCCAGCAGGCCCGGGACAGGGGGACAATACGAGCAGTACTTC. It is translated as CASRPGTGGQYEQYF.

This rearrangement joins TRBV9 to TRBJ2-3, with 10 bases aligning to TRBD2. V shed 0 bases, J shed 0 bases, and the junction held 4 bases outside the gene matches. The CDR3 loop spans 17 amino acids. CDR1 is SGDLS, CDR2 YYNGEE, per germline. CDR3 DNA sequence: TGTGCCAGCAGCGTAGGGCTAGCGGGGGCTAGCACAGATACGCAGTATTTT. It translates to CASSVGLAGASTDTQYF. Variable domain in full (rest from reference TRBV9 and TRBJ2-3): DSGVTQTPKHLITATGQRVTLRCSPRSGDLSVYWYQQSLDQGLQFLIQYYNGEERAKGNILERFSAQQFPDLHSELNLSSLELGDSALYFCASSVGLAGASTDTQYFGPGTRLTVL.

This clonotype came up a few times. The V and J genes are TRBV10-3 and TRBJ2-5; D call uncertain. The CDR3 runs to 11 residues. Per germline, CDR1 ENHRY and CDR2 SYGVKD. Trimming removed 3 bases from V and 4 bases from J, with 3 bases in between. In DNA, the CDR3 is TGTGCCATCAGTGATACAGAGACCCAGTACTTC. Protein: CAISDTETQYF.

The CDR3 DNA reads TGTGCCAGCCTGGGGCTGGCTGGGGCCAACGTCCTGACTTTC. Translating it yields CASLGLAGANVLTF. The V and J genes are TRBV2 and TRBJ2-6; D might be TRBD1 (5 bases). V was cut by 8 bases and J by 2 bases, with 10 bases left in between. The length of the CDR3 is 14 residues. Germline V CDR1 and CDR2: SNHLY, FYNNEI.

This clonotype was seen more than once but under ten times. This rearrangement joins TRBV9 to TRBJ2-4; 11 bases are a match to TRBD1. The end of the DNA fits TRBJ2-7 better, so the J call may be wrong. The germline gives CDR1 SGDLS, CDR2 YYNGEE. The CDR3 contains 15 residues. The CDR3 protein is CASSAAGTGGYEQYF. The CDR3 DNA reads as TGTGCCAGTAGTGCAGCCGGGACAGGGGGCTACGAGCAGTACTTC.

This clonotype occurred a few times. V and J are TRBV20-1 and TRBJ1-6; 11 bases are a match to TRBD1. This CDR3 is built from 15 residues. Germline lookup yields CDR1 DFQATT and CDR2 SNEGSKA (reference sequence). The V and J ends lost 4 bases and 7 bases, in that order; junction bases with no gene match: 6. This CDR3 reads CSATRRDRGNSPLHF. The CDR3 DNA reads as TGCAGTGCTACACGGCGGGACAGGGGGAATTCACCCCTCCACTTT.